This T cell receptor beta chain was sequenced during a study of blood T cell repertoires in COVID-19. The overall study: Sample material is recorded as cDNA or gDNA derived from T cells, B-cell-depleted T cells, or PBMCs.

Clinical histories supplied by participants themselves formed the basis of cohort assignment. Clones were read by immunoSEQ multiplex PCR, and TCRdb kept only the in-frame ones, dropping some. The profile shows about 220,000 clones, about nine tenths of them singletons. Per germline, CDR1 SGHNT and CDR2 YYREEE (reference sequence). The CDR3 runs 14 residues. The V gene lost 4 bases and the J gene lost 3 bases, with 11 bases spanning the gap. The clonotype originates from a woman aged 40 to 50 with acute COVID-19. The sample consisted of PBMCs or T cells enriched from blood (not recorded which). The V and J genes are TRBV5-4 and TRBJ1-3; D may be TRBD1 (5 bases). CDR3 in DNA: TGTGCCAGCAGCCTAGACAGAGTTGGAAACACCATATATTTT. The encoded protein is CASSLDRVGNTIYF.